Listed below are T cell receptor beta chains from one sample, sequenced in a study of neurological immune-mediated disorders. TCRdb fed the 5' RACE reads into MiXCR, producing one record per CDR3 protein. The sample lists 75,000 to 85,000 distinct CDR3 sequences, roughly 18% occurring once. The sample taken for sequencing was PBMCs. The receptors were gathered from a woman in her forties in good health. CDR3s include the opening cysteine and the closing phenylalanine or tryptophan. Fields, in order: V gene, D gene, J gene, clone size, CDR3 DNA, CDR3 protein. D genes are given only for firm matches. Where a row states a size, it is once, few, many or the class of an expanded clone; other rows omit it.

TRBV5-1	TRBD1	TRBJ1-1	-	TGCGCCAGCAGCTTGCAGGGGGCCGTGGGCACTGAAGCTTTCTTT	CASSLQGAVGTEAFF
TRBV12-3/TRBV12-4	-	TRBJ1-2	many	TGTGCCAGCAGTCGCCTCTCCGGGGCCCTTTGGGGCTACACCTTC	CASSRLSGALWGYTF
TRBV20-1	-	TRBJ1-6	-	TGCAGTGCCAGGGAGGGGGGCTCCTATAATTCACCCCTCCACTTT	CSAREGGSYNSPLHF
TRBV29-1	-	TRBJ1-2	-	TGCAGCGTCTCAGGGGTGAACTATGGCTACACCTTC	CSVSGVNYGYTF
TRBV6-5	-	TRBJ2-3	-	TGTGCCGGCAGTTACTCGGATAGGAACGCAGATACGCAGTATTTT	CAGSYSDRNADTQYF
TRBV5-1	-	TRBJ1-6	many	TGCGCCAGCAGCTTGGTGGAGAGCTCCTATAATTCACCCCTCCACTTT	CASSLVESSYNSPLHF
TRBV9	-	TRBJ2-1	many	TGTGCCAGCGGTCCCACTCCCGCCTACAATGAGCAGTTCTTC	CASGPTPAYNEQFF
TRBV5-1	TRBD1	TRBJ1-3	many	TGCGCCAGCAGCTTGTCAATCCGGGAACAGGGGGCCGGCTCTGGAAACACCATATATTTT	CASSLSIREQGAGSGNTIYF
TRBV7-9	TRBD2	TRBJ2-3	many	TGTGCCAGCAGCTTGAGCGGGGGTAGTGGAGATACGCAGTATTTT	CASSLSGGSGDTQYF
TRBV12-5	TRBD2	TRBJ2-7	-	TGTGCTAGTGGTTTGTATGATAGCGGGGCGACCTACGAGCAGTACTTC	CASGLYDSGATYEQYF